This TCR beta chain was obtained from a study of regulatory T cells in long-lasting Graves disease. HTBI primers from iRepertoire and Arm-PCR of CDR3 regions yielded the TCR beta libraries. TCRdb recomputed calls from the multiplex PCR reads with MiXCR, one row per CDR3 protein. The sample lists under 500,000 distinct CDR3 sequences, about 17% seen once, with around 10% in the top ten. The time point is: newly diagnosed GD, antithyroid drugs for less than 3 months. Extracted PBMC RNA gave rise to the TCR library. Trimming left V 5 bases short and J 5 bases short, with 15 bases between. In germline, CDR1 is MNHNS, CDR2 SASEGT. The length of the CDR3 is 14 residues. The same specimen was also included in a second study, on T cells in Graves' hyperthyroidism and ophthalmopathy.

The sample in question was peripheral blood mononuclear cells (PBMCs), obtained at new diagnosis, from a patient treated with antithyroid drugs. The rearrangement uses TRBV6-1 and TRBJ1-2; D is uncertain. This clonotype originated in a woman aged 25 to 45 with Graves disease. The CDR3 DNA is TGTGCCAGCAGTCCATCACAGAAGAATTATGGCTACACCTTC. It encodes CASSPSQKNYGYTF.